This T cell receptor beta chain derives from a study of neurological immune-mediated disorders (dated by TCRdb to about 2019). For context, the study as a whole: Using UMI-based sequencing, the study compared peripheral blood TCR-beta repertoires from patients with HTLV-I-associated myelopathy (HAM/TSP), patients with multiple sclerosis, and healthy controls. The cohort comprised about 70 subjects: around 15 HAM/TSP patients, 34 multiple sclerosis patients and 20 healthy controls. Alongside PBMC samples, the set of more than 85 TCR-beta libraries contained longitudinal samples, technical triplicates, and paired CD4+ and CD8+ T-cell subsets that had been sorted. Each longitudinal HAM/TSP and healthy donor was sampled at 3 time-points spaced at 3-40 month intervals. General conclusions and limits of the study: No identical CDR3 amino acid sequences were found to be shared among expanded clones across subjects, suggesting that TCR-beta repertoires were private in all groups. TCR clonal expansion was highest in HAM/TSP patients and lowest in MS patients, with MS patients falling below even healthy controls.

CDR1 and CDR2, looked up from the germline V gene, are MDHEN and SYDVKM. The V and J ends are trimmed by 3 bases and 0 bases, leaving 12 bases between them. The CDR3 runs 16 amino acids, cysteine and phenylalanine included. CDR3 DNA only is kept here, 48 bases in frame from base 1. This specimen's time point label, per the study, means: longitudinal time-point 3. Healthy controls were blood bank volunteers in Maryland, USA. Unsorted PBMC libraries were generated from 2 million PBMCs stored in RNAlater at -80 °C until RNA extraction. PBMCs were separated from peripheral blood using Ficoll-Hypaque density gradient centrifugation and then cryopreserved in liquid nitrogen. This clonotype came up many times. Its antigen has not been determined. Base quality data are lacking; no much larger clone is found one base away. cDNA synthesis used template-switch 5'RACE with a primer carrying a 10-nucleotide random unique molecular identifier tagging each TCR transcript. Each sequencing run produced over 180 million TCR-beta sequences covering 15-18 subjects. Total RNA was extracted with the RNeasy kit. Using the KAPA Real-time Library Amplification kit, TCR-beta VDJ regions were amplified with primers for the TCR constant region and the 5'RACE anchor. A first PCR added sample indexes and Illumina adaptors, after which a second PCR increased the library yield. After purification with Ampure beads, the TCR product of roughly 650 bp was size-selected on a 2% E-gel SizeSelection system. Before pooling, libraries had their quality checked on a Bioanalyzer, their concentration measured with Qubit, and their quantity determined with the Kapa Library Quantification kit. Paired-end 2 x 150 bp sequencing of the libraries was performed on an Illumina HiSeq 2500. To increase sequence diversity, roughly 24-32% phiX was spiked into each library pool. The study's own analysis went as follows. Quality-filtered reads were processed with the UMI-based MiGEC pipeline, and over 90% of raw TCR sequences were removed by the MiGEC pipeline during error correction. VDJ genes were aligned to IMGT germline references, and clonotypes were defined by unique CDR3 amino acid sequence plus V-J genes. Clonal expansion, Shannon diversity, and CDR3 relatedness (CalcPairwiseDistances, ClusterSamples) were evaluated with VDJtools, and phylogenetic trees were built with CLCbio workbench. Expanded clones were defined as having at least 8 unique UMIs, based on coefficient-of-variation modelling across technical triplicates. Through fastp at Q25 and MiXCR, TCRdb rebuilt clones from the public reads, retaining in-frame beta chains. Each entry merges the rows of one CDR3 protein and shows their most common DNA and genes. What appears here as the V and J calls and clone size reflects TCRdb's work, not the paper's. Across this sample there are roughly 45,000 distinct CDR3 sequences, with roughly 14% seen only once. In total, the top ten clones hold 11% of the sample.

The sequence came from a man aged 30-40 years in good health. Sequencing used PBMCs. The rearranged chain carries TRBV28 and TRBJ2-1, and the D gene may be TRBD2, 6 bases matching. The base sequence is TGTGCCAGCAGTTTCGGGGGTCAGAGCTCCTACAATGAGCAGTTCTTC. Its product reads: CASSFGGQSSYNEQFF.